The subject of this entry is one T cell receptor beta chain. This record belongs to a study of blood T cell repertoires in COVID-19. Study summary: Samples of COVID-19 (acute and convalescent) were obtained from the United States, Italy and Spain. From T cells, B-cell-depleted T cells, or PBMCs came the material, which was cDNA or gDNA.

Per the original data handling: Estimation of nucleated cell counts was performed using reference gene primer amplification. Sequencing used immunoSEQ multiplex PCR; TCRdb keeps in-frame clones, though not all of them. The DNA was the basis for D and trimming; V, J and clone size are from that table. Of approximately 280,000 clones listed, 89% are singletons. Germline V lookup: CDR1 MDHEN, CDR2 SYDVKM. Trimming cost V 7 bases and J 6 bases, with 12 bases left between them. This CDR3 has 12 residues. The chain employs TRBV28 and TRBJ1-2; D is possibly TRBD1 (6 bases). The receptor comes from a woman aged 55-70 years with acute or convalescent COVID-19. The sequencing input was peripheral blood. The CDR3 bases are TGTGCCAGCATCGGGAGGGGGGATGGCTACACCTTC. This encodes CASIGRGDGYTF.